This T cell receptor beta chain was obtained from a study of cytotoxic CD8 clonotypes in ibrutinib-treated CLL. This table comes from immunoSEQ multiplex PCR, and its TCRdb copy is limited to in-frame clones, with some not included. The repertoire holds under 300,000 clones, with roughly four fifths as singletons. V dropped 1 base and J dropped 6 bases, with 7 bases sitting between them. CDR1 and CDR2 from the germline V gene are SEHNR and FQNEAQ (reference sequence). The CDR3 contains 12 residues. The source material was PBMCs, sampled at disease progression, from a patient treated with ibrutinib. This TCR derives from a human donor with chronic lymphocytic leukemia. The chain couples TRBV7-9 to TRBJ2-7, with D possibly matching TRBD1 (5 bases). CDR3 region: CASSLVRGEQYF. The DNA of the CDR3 is TGTGCCAGCAGCTTAGTTAGGGGCGAGCAGTACTTC.